Presented here are 25 T cell receptor beta chains from one specimen sequenced in a study of post-analysis software for immune sequencing data. These receptors' antigens are unknown. Overall study results and limits: Patients had higher frequencies than controls of roughly five TRBV segments, including TRBV5-6, TRBV5-1 and TRBV20-1.

TCR beta cDNA libraries had unique molecular identifiers. TCRdb called the PCR reads again in MiXCR, with one record for every CDR3 protein. The sample has approximately 660,000 distinct CDR3 sequences; around 60% are singletons. The sample comprised blood. All receptors come from a girl under 10 years old with multiple sclerosis.

This chain uses TRBV30 with TRBJ2-7; TRBD1 matches 8 bases. Trimming took 3 bases from V and 6 from J; bases not matched to a gene: 7. The CDR3 covers 13 residues. Germline lookup yields CDR1 GTSNPN and CDR2 SVGIG (reference sequence). The CDR3 is CAWRAGQAAEQYF. DNA for the CDR3: TGTGCCTGGAGGGCGGGACAGGCCGCCGAGCAGTACTTC.

The table lists this clonotype with a few counts. The V and J genes are TRBV27 and TRBJ2-7, with D possibly TRBD2 on 7 matching bases. The length of the CDR3 is 17 residues. Germline V gene sequence: CDR1 MNHEY, CDR2 SMNVEV (reference sequence). Trimming took 2 bases from V and 0 from J, leaving 17 bases between them. CDR3 protein: CASSLMGGAYGSYEQYF. Here the CDR3 DNA reads TGTGCCAGCAGTTTAATGGGGGGGGCTTACGGCTCCTACGAGCAGTACTTC.

In this sample, this clonotype turned up a few times. The rearrangement uses TRBV7-2 and TRBJ2-3; 7 positions match TRBD2. J was trimmed by 2 bases and V by 6 bases; bases with no gene match: 11. This CDR3 contains 16 residues. Germline CDR1 SGHTA, CDR2 FQGNSA. CDR3 region: CASSIWTSGPTDTQYF. DNA for the CDR3: TGTGCCAGCAGTATCTGGACTAGTGGCCCCACAGATACGCAGTATTTT.

The table lists this clonotype with a few counts. The V and J genes are TRBV29-1 and TRBJ2-3; no definite D call. Deletions cut 0 bases from V and 8 bases from J, with 18 bases between. This CDR3 contains 15 residues. The germline CDR1 and CDR2 sequences are SQVTM and ANQGSEA. CDR3 protein: CSVEDRGQAAVTQYF. In nucleotides, the CDR3 is TGCAGCGTTGAAGATCGAGGCCAGGCCGCTGTTACGCAGTATTTT.

This clonotype was found a few times. The chain links TRBV6-5 to TRBJ1-1; tentatively, D is TRBD1 (6 bases). Germline V CDR1 and CDR2: MNHEY, SVGAGI. There are 11 residues in the CDR3. V was clipped by 11 bases and J by 12 bases, with 19 bases between them. The CDR3 coding sequence is TGTGCCGCAACAGGGCCCCGGGGCACTTTCTTT. It encodes CAATGPRGTFF.

The sample holds a few counts of this clonotype. The J gene is TRBJ1-2, the V gene TRBV29-1; 7 positions match TRBD1. The CDR3 sequence is 12 residues long. Trimming cost V 7 bases and J 7 bases; bases outside gene matches: 9. Germline CDR1 and CDR2: SQVTM and ANQGSEA. The CDR3 protein is CSGGGRGSGYTF. The CDR3 bases are TGCAGCGGAGGGGGCAGGGGATCTGGCTACACCTTC.

This rearrangement joins TRBV27 to TRBJ2-5; no clear D. V lost 2 bases, J lost 3 bases, and 7 bases lay in between. CDR3 length: 13 amino acids. CDR1 is MNHEY, CDR2 SMNVEV, per germline (reference sequence). CDR3 DNA sequence: TGTGCCAGCAGTTTAGGGGTGAAAGAGACCCAGTACTTC. Its protein product is CASSLGVKETQYF.

CDR3 nucleotide sequence: TGCAGCGTTGGGCCGGGGGGGCAAGAGACCCAGTACTTC. Protein: CSVGPGGQETQYF. The chain links TRBV29-1 to TRBJ2-5; 8 nucleotides agree with TRBD2. V lost 4 bases to trimming and J lost 2 bases; unmatched junction nucleotides: 3. Germline loops: CDR1 SQVTM, CDR2 ANQGSEA. The CDR3 contains 13 residues.

This clonotype was counted a few times. The CDR3 DNA is TGTGCCAGCAGCTTAGATGGTACAGTACAAGAGACCCAGTACTTC. As protein: CASSLDGTVQETQYF. V usage is TRBV11-2 and J usage is TRBJ2-5; no firm D call. This CDR3 is 15 amino acids long. The germline V gene has CDR1 SGHAT and CDR2 FQNNGV. V was pared by 0 bases and J by 2 bases, with 10 bases between. Filled out from reference TRBV11-2 and TRBJ2-5, the complete variable domain reads EAGVAQSPRYKIIEKRQSVAFWCNPISGHATLYWYQQILGQGPKLLIQFQNNGVVDDSQLPKDRFSAERLKGVDSTLKIQPAKLEDSAVYLCASSLDGTVQETQYFGPGTRLLVL.

The J gene is TRBJ1-2, the V gene TRBV15, with 8 nucleotides matching TRBD1. From germline, CDR1 is LNHNV and CDR2 YYDKDF (reference sequence). The CDR3 consists of 13 residues. With V trimmed by 8 bases and J by 4 bases, 6 bases remained unmatched. CDR3 DNA sequence: TGTGCCACCGGGACAGGAGTAAGCTATGGCTACACCTTC. This encodes CATGTGVSYGYTF.

This clonotype was seen only once. This chain links TRBV14 with TRBJ1-2; D uncertain. This CDR3 contains 12 residues. V dropped 2 bases and J dropped 7 bases, with 8 bases sitting between them. The germline gives CDR1 SGHDN, CDR2 FVKESK. The CDR3 region has the DNA TGTGCCAGCAGCCAAATCCCTGGTGGCTACACCTTC. Protein product: CASSQIPGGYTF.

This clonotype was found a few times. The rearrangement links TRBV27 to TRBJ1-2; no clear D. Trimming cost V 6 bases and J 7 bases, with 18 bases left between them. Germline V CDR1 and CDR2: MNHEY, SMNVEV (reference sequence). This CDR3 is 14 amino acids long. The CDR3 DNA follows: TGTGCCAGCAGGACCTATTGGGGATGGCGTGGCTACACCTTC. The encoded protein is CASRTYWGWRGYTF.

The V gene is TRBV10-3, the J gene TRBJ2-5; TRBD2 matches 12 bases. V trimming: 6 bases; J trimming: 11 bases; junction bases outside the gene matches: 16. The CDR3 covers 16 residues. Germline values: CDR1 ENHRY, CDR2 SYGVKD. In nucleotides, the CDR3 is TGTGCCATCAGCCCCACCTCTAGCGGGAGGGCTGAAGAGCAGTACTTC. This encodes CAISPTSSGRAEEQYF.

The chain combines TRBV3-1 with TRBJ2-2; unclear D gene. The germline V gene has CDR1 LGHDT and CDR2 YNNKEL (reference sequence). CDR3 length: 17 residues. V was pared by 0 bases and J by 3 bases, with 14 bases between. The CDR3 protein is CASSQDLKSVHTGELFF. The DNA of the CDR3 is TGTGCCAGCAGCCAAGATCTGAAAAGCGTACACACCGGGGAGCTGTTTTTT.

In this sample, this clonotype turned up a few times. V gene TRBV7-2 combines with J gene TRBJ2-1; D gene uncertain. V was pared by 5 bases and J by 9 bases, with 11 bases between. CDR3 length equals 12 residues. Germline lookup yields CDR1 SGHTA and CDR2 FQGNSA. The CDR3 protein is CASSPRFGEQFF. For the CDR3, the DNA is TGTGCCAGCAGCCCGCGGTTTGGTGAGCAGTTCTTC.

This clonotype has more than one count but fewer than ten. This chain uses TRBV4-1 with TRBJ2-3; 8 positions agree with TRBD2. Germline V gene lookup returns CDR1 MGHRA and CDR2 YSYEKL. This CDR3 region has 18 residues. V gave up 1 base and J gave up 0 bases; unmatched junction bases: 9. The CDR3 region is CASSQAGSGSDSTDTQYF. The DNA of the CDR3 is TGCGCCAGCAGCCAAGCTGGGAGCGGGAGCGACAGCACAGATACGCAGTATTTT.

This clonotype is a singleton in its sample. The rearrangement uses TRBV24-1 and TRBJ1-5; D is unclear. Trimming stripped 6 bases from V and 0 bases from J, with 5 bases between. The CDR3 extends over 13 amino acids. The germline V gene encodes CDR1 KGHDR and CDR2 SFDVKD. In nucleotides, the CDR3 is TGTGCCACCAGTTTGTATAGCAATCAGCCCCAGCATTTT. This codes for CATSLYSNQPQHF.

This clonotype has a handful of counts. V and J are TRBV10-3 and TRBJ2-5, with D perhaps assigned TRBD1 or TRBD2 (5 bases each). The CDR3 spans 13 residues. Trimming removed 6 bases from V and 7 bases from J, with 15 bases in between. Germline lookup yields CDR1 ENHRY and CDR2 SYGVKD. The CDR3 DNA reads as TGTGCCATCAGCGCCGTGGGGGAAGGGACCCAGTACTTC. Protein: CAISAVGEGTQYF.

V gene TRBV20-1 combines with J gene TRBJ2-3, with 10 positions matching TRBD2. With 3 bases clipped from V and 3 bases from J, the junction kept 6 bases outside the gene matches. The germline V gene encodes CDR1 DFQATT and CDR2 SNEGSKA (reference sequence). The CDR3 has 15 amino acids. The CDR3: CSASTPSGSTDTQYF. The CDR3 DNA sequence: TGCAGTGCTAGTACTCCTAGCGGGAGTACAGATACGCAGTATTTT.

J is TRBJ2-3 and V is TRBV10-3; no reliable D call. This CDR3 spans 12 amino acids. V lost 6 bases to trimming and J lost 5 bases, with 9 bases between them. Germline CDR1 reads ENHRY; CDR2 reads SYGVKD. CDR3 loop: CAISGSKDTQYF. The CDR3 DNA follows: TGTGCCATCAGCGGAAGTAAAGATACGCAGTATTTT.

This sequence joins TRBV27 and TRBJ2-1; D remains ambiguous. This CDR3 region has 11 residues. CDR1 is MNHEY, CDR2 SMNVEV, per germline (reference sequence). V was pared by 8 bases and J by 6 bases, with 8 bases between. The CDR3 protein is CASRVINEQFF. The DNA of the CDR3 is TGTGCCAGCCGAGTAATCAATGAGCAGTTCTTC.

CDR3 nucleotides: TGCAGTGCCCAAGAGCGGAAGAGACTCACCGGGGAGCTGTTTTTT. This translates into CSAQERKRLTGELFF. V and J are TRBV20-1 and TRBJ2-2; possibly TRBD2 for D (5 bases). Per germline, CDR1 DFQATT and CDR2 SNEGSKA (reference sequence). The CDR3 is made up of 15 amino acids. V lost 6 bases to trimming and J lost 4 bases, with 18 bases between them.

The J gene is TRBJ2-7, the V gene TRBV24-1; D not certain. V gave up 6 bases and J gave up 0 bases, with 14 bases separating them. Germline V lookup: CDR1 KGHDR, CDR2 SFDVKD. The CDR3 consists of 15 residues. CDR3 sequence reads: CATSHLHESSYEQYF. The CDR3 region has the DNA TGTGCCACCAGTCACCTGCACGAAAGCTCCTACGAGCAGTACTTC.

In this sample, this clonotype turned up once. V is TRBV5-1 and J is TRBJ2-2; TRBD1 aligns across 10 bases. From germline, CDR1 is SGHRS and CDR2 YFSETQ. The CDR3 is made up of 19 amino acids. V shed 4 bases, J shed 0 bases, and the junction held 12 bases outside the gene matches. The CDR3 DNA sequence: TGCGCCAGCAGCCGATTCCGGGACAGGGGCTATTCGAACACCGGGGAGCTGTTTTTT. Amino acids: CASSRFRDRGYSNTGELFF.

The chain recombines TRBV20-1 with TRBJ2-7, with D unresolved. V lost 6 bases, J lost 3 bases, and 12 bases lay in between. The V gene's germline CDR1 is DFQATT and CDR2 SNEGSKA (reference sequence). CDR3 size: 12 residues. The CDR3 loop is CSAIDKNYEQYF. The CDR3 DNA sequence: TGCAGTGCCATAGACAAGAACTACGAGCAGTACTTC.